These 27 T cell receptor beta chains were sequenced from one sample in a study of T-cell reconstitution after alpha-beta-depleted transplantation in children. TCRbeta library preparation incorporated unique molecular identifiers. TCRdb ran MiXCR on the PCR reads and lists one entry per CDR3 protein. The data show 480,000 or so distinct CDR3 sequences, about 11% seen once. Sequencing used PBMCs, obtained before TCRalphabeta/CD19-depleted stem cell transplant. Source of these receptors: a child aged 2-9 years with inherited bone marrow failure, due to receive a stem cell transplant.

The V gene is TRBV5-1, the J gene TRBJ2-5; 9 bases are shared with TRBD2. This CDR3 region has 17 residues. Trimming removed 4 bases from V and 2 bases from J; junction bases left unmatched: 12. The germline CDR1 and CDR2 sequences are SGHRS and YFSETQ. Here the CDR3 DNA reads TGCGCCAGCAGCCCCGGTGCGAGCGGGAGGCTACAAGAGACCCAGTACTTC. This sequence encodes CASSPGASGRLQETQYF.

The CDR3 DNA sequence: TGTGCCAGCAGCATGGCCCCCGGCAATGAGCAGTTCTTC. Protein product: CASSMAPGNEQFF. The chain couples TRBV5-6 to TRBJ2-1; no definite D call. Trimming stripped 4 bases from V and 6 bases from J, with 11 bases between. This CDR3 contains 13 residues. Per germline, CDR1 SGHDT and CDR2 YYEEEE.

This clonotype was seen many times. This chain uses TRBV20-1 with TRBJ2-7; D uncertain. The CDR3 contains 11 residues. The ends were cut back, 0 bases at V and 3 bases at J, with 3 bases in the middle. Germline V gene sequence: CDR1 DFQATT, CDR2 SNEGSKA (reference sequence). CDR3 in DNA: TGCAGTGCTAGAGATAACTACGAGCAGTACTTC. Residues: CSARDNYEQYF.

This clonotype has a count of ten or more. The chain joins TRBV20-1 to TRBJ2-1; D is perhaps TRBD1 (5 bases). Per the germline V gene, CDR1 is DFQATT and CDR2 is SNEGSKA (reference sequence). V was cut by 3 bases and J by 8 bases, with 14 bases left in between. This CDR3 region has 13 residues. The CDR3 here is CSASGQGGDEQFF. For the CDR3, the DNA is TGCAGTGCTAGTGGGCAGGGTGGGGATGAGCAGTTCTTC.

The genes are TRBV7-7 and TRBJ2-3; D gene uncertain. Looked up from germline, CDR1 is SSHAT and CDR2 is FNYEAQ (reference sequence). The CDR3 has 17 amino acids. CDR3 amino acids: CAHRGRPMGRTTDTQYF. Written as DNA, the CDR3 is TGTGCTCATCGAGGCCGCCCCATGGGCCGTACCACAGATACGCAGTATTTT.

This clonotype was seen ten or more times. This chain connects TRBV12-3 or TRBV12-4 to TRBJ2-1, with D possibly TRBD2 on 6 matching bases. The V and J ends lost 6 bases and 4 bases respectively, with 13 bases between them. This CDR3 contains 14 residues. CDR3 nucleotide sequence: TGTGCCAGCAGCCGACTAGGATCGTACAATGAGCAGTTCTTC. It codes for CASSRLGSYNEQFF.

This clonotype occurred many times. The genes are TRBV11-2 and TRBJ2-3; perhaps TRBD2 as D (7 bases). Germline-derived CDR1 and CDR2 are SGHAT and FQNNGV. Trimming cost V 1 base and J 2 bases, with 13 bases left between them. The CDR3 loop spans 16 amino acids. The chain's CDR3 is CASSLVRGADTDTQYF. CDR3 sequence (DNA): TGTGCCAGCAGCTTAGTCCGGGGGGCTGACACAGATACGCAGTATTTT.

In this sample, this clonotype turned up many times. This chain links TRBV7-9 with TRBJ2-7, with TRBD1 identical over 7 bases. Germline V gives CDR1 SEHNR, CDR2 FQNEAQ (reference sequence). V shed 3 bases, J shed 5 bases, and the junction held 7 bases outside the gene matches. The CDR3 is made up of 14 amino acids. CDR3 region: CASSFWDSSDEQYF. CDR3 nucleotide sequence: TGTGCCAGCAGCTTCTGGGACAGTAGCGACGAGCAGTACTTC.

CDR3 DNA sequence: TGTGCCTGGAGTTTGCGGGACGGCTGGGGTCCTGAAGCTTTCTTT. As protein: CAWSLRDGWGPEAFF. The chain is built from TRBV30 and TRBJ1-1; D perhaps matches TRBD1 (5 bases). V lost 2 bases, J lost 6 bases, and 19 bases lay in between. This CDR3 has 15 residues. Germline lookup yields CDR1 GTSNPN and CDR2 SVGIG (reference sequence).

Many counts were recorded for this clonotype. This rearrangement joins TRBV5-1 to TRBJ1-1; D gene uncertain. Germline assignment: CDR1 SGHRS and CDR2 YFSETQ. The V gene lost 1 base and the J gene lost 4 bases, with 17 bases spanning the gap. The CDR3 has 16 amino acids. CDR3 amino acids: CASSLYPRLKATEAFF. The CDR3 nucleotides read TGCGCCAGCAGCTTGTACCCCAGGCTGAAAGCCACTGAAGCTTTCTTT. Based on the CDR3 plus reference TRBV5-1 and TRBJ1-1, the full variable domain is KAGVTQTPRYLIKTRGQQVTLSCSPISGHRSVSWYQQTPGQGLQFLFEYFSETQRNKGNFPGRFSGRQFSNSRSEMNVSTLELGDSALYLCASSLYPRLKATEAFFGQGTRLTVV.

Many counts were recorded for this clonotype. The V and J genes are TRBV5-1 and TRBJ1-3; possible D gene TRBD1, 5 bases. V was clipped by 2 bases and J by 4 bases, with 13 bases between them. The CDR3 spans 15 residues. Germline V CDR1 and CDR2: SGHRS, YFSETQ. CDR3: CASSLRGLWGNTIYF. DNA for the CDR3: TGCGCCAGCAGCTTACGGGGGTTGTGGGGAAACACCATATATTTT. The complete variable domain, with remaining parts taken from reference TRBV5-1 and TRBJ1-3, reads KAGVTQTPRYLIKTRGQQVTLSCSPISGHRSVSWYQQTPGQGLQFLFEYFSETQRNKGNFPGRFSGRQFSNSRSEMNVSTLELGDSALYLCASSLRGLWGNTIYFGEGSWLTVV.

This clonotype was picked up many times. In DNA form, the CDR3 reads TGCAGTGCTAGAGTCCGGACAGGCCGCACAGATACGCAGTATTTT. This translates into CSARVRTGRTDTQYF. The rearrangement uses TRBV20-1 and TRBJ2-3; the match to TRBD1 covers 7 bases. In germline, CDR1 is DFQATT, CDR2 SNEGSKA (reference sequence). CDR3 length: 15 residues. With 1 base clipped from V and 1 base from J, the junction kept 5 bases outside the gene matches.

This clonotype was observed many times. V is TRBV7-2 and J is TRBJ2-1, with D tentatively TRBD1 or TRBD2 (5 bases each). Trimming removed 2 bases from V and 7 bases from J, with 18 bases in between. Germline CDR1 SGHTA, CDR2 FQGNSA. The CDR3 has 16 residues. CDR3 DNA: TGTGCCAGCAGCTTATGGGGGTTGGAGTTGAGTAATGAGCAGTTCTTC. This encodes CASSLWGLELSNEQFF.

This clonotype was counted a few times. The rearrangement joins TRBV2 to TRBJ2-1; D remains ambiguous. Germline loops: CDR1 SNHLY, CDR2 FYNNEI. The ends were cut back, 7 bases at V and 4 bases at J, with 17 bases in the middle. The CDR3 is 15 residues long. The CDR3 region is CASMQVETSYNEQFF. CDR3 nucleotides: TGTGCCAGCATGCAGGTCGAGACTTCTTACAATGAGCAGTTCTTC. Drawing the rest from reference TRBV2 and TRBJ2-1, the complete variable domain is EPEVTQTPSHQVTQMGQEVILRCVPISNHLYFYWYRQILGQKVEFLVSFYNNEISEKSEIFDDQFSVERPDGSNFTLKIRSTKLEDSAMYFCASMQVETSYNEQFFGPGTRLTVL.

The genes are TRBV7-2 and TRBJ1-6, with 9 bases identical to TRBD1. The CDR3 extends over 14 amino acids. CDR1 SGHTA and CDR2 FQGNSA come from the germline V gene. CDR3 amino acids: CATHWTGDNSPLHF. The CDR3 nucleotides are TGTGCGACTCACTGGACAGGGGATAATTCACCCCTCCACTTT.

At least ten counts were recorded for this clonotype. The V call is TRBV5-1, the J call TRBJ1-1; D uncertain. Trimming cost V 0 bases and J 2 bases, with 2 bases left between them. The CDR3 length is 12 residues. CDR1 and CDR2 (germline): SGHRS, YFSETQ. Here the CDR3 DNA reads TGCGCCAGCAGCTTGGACAACACTGAAGCTTTCTTT. Its protein is CASSLDNTEAFF.

This clonotype was detected many times. The chain is built from TRBV5-1 and TRBJ2-3; D not resolved. V was cut by 6 bases and J by 2 bases, with 10 bases left in between. The CDR3 runs to 13 residues. Germline V gives CDR1 SGHRS, CDR2 YFSETQ. This chain's CDR3 is CASNIDTTDTQYF. DNA for the CDR3: TGCGCCAGCAATATCGACACCACAGATACGCAGTATTTT.

The chain couples TRBV27 to TRBJ2-7, with D perhaps TRBD1 (6 bases). Germline CDR1 reads MNHEY; CDR2 reads SMNVEV (reference sequence). CDR3 length: 16 amino acids. Trimming shortened V by 3 bases and J by 2 bases, and 17 bases separated the two germline ends. In DNA, the CDR3 is TGTGCCAGCAGTTTTCTCCGGGGTAGGGGGACCTACGAGCAGTACTTC. It is translated as CASSFLRGRGTYEQYF.

V and J are TRBV5-1 and TRBJ2-7, with D unclear. V lost 5 bases to trimming and J lost 5 bases, with 14 bases between them. Germline CDR1 is SGHRS and CDR2 is YFSETQ. This CDR3 spans 13 amino acids. The CDR3 nucleotides read TGCGCCAGCAGGTTCCAAGGCTTGGACGAGCAGTACTTC. Translated, it gives CASRFQGLDEQYF.

There are many counts of this clonotype. The chain recombines TRBV5-1 with TRBJ1-2, with D unresolved. Germline CDR1 reads SGHRS; CDR2 reads YFSETQ. Trimming cost V 1 base and J 3 bases, with 7 bases left between them. This CDR3 has 13 residues. The DNA of the CDR3 is TGCGCCAGCAGCTTGCGGGTTGACTATGGCTACACCTTC. Its protein is CASSLRVDYGYTF.

This clonotype showed up many times. V is TRBV4-3 and J is TRBJ2-5; no clear D. Germline V gene sequence: CDR1 LGHNA, CDR2 YSLEER. The CDR3 sequence is 13 residues long. Trimming removed 0 bases from V and 9 bases from J, with 11 bases in between. The CDR3 bases are TGCGCCAGCAGCCAAGAACCCCCCACGGCCCAGTACTTC. As protein: CASSQEPPTAQYF.

This clonotype showed up many times. The chain couples TRBV5-1 to TRBJ2-7; tentatively, D is TRBD1 (6 bases). The CDR3 has 14 amino acids. Trimming removed 4 bases from V and 6 bases from J, with 17 bases in between. Germline CDR1 is SGHRS and CDR2 is YFSETQ. As DNA, the CDR3 is TGCGCCAGCAGCATGACAGGTGGGGGTACCGAGCAGTACTTC. Translated: CASSMTGGGTEQYF.

The chain recombines TRBV5-4 with TRBJ2-3; 12 bases fit TRBD2. Germline V gene lookup returns CDR1 SGHNT and CDR2 YYREEE (reference sequence). With 0 bases clipped from V and 4 bases from J, the junction kept 6 bases outside the gene matches. The CDR3 extends over 17 amino acids. CDR3 bases: TGTGCCAGCAGCTTGGGACTAGCGGGAGTAAGCCCAGATACGCAGTATTTT. Protein: CASSLGLAGVSPDTQYF.

This clonotype has just a few counts. The V call is TRBV6-2 or TRBV6-3, the J call TRBJ2-5, with a weak D call TRBD2 (6 bases). This CDR3 is built from 13 residues. Germline V gene sequence: CDR1 MNHEY, CDR2 SVGEGT. V lost 7 bases and J 1 base, leaving 10 bases between the germline ends. The CDR3 bases are TGTGCCAGCACCGGGACTTTCCAAGAGACCCAGTACTTC. Protein product: CASTGTFQETQYF.

In its sample, this clonotype was seen a few times. The chain links TRBV7-9 to TRBJ1-6, with D possibly TRBD1 on 6 matching bases. Germline values: CDR1 SEHNR, CDR2 FQNEAQ (reference sequence). There are 14 residues in the CDR3. Trimming cost V 4 bases and J 7 bases, with 11 bases left between them. This chain's CDR3 is CASSSERGNSPLHF. CDR3 in DNA: TGTGCCAGCAGCTCCGAGAGGGGGAATTCACCCCTCCACTTT.

The table lists this clonotype with many counts. The chain has TRBV27 and TRBJ2-7; possibly TRBD2 for D (6 bases). The CDR3 contains 16 residues. Trimming removed 0 bases from V and 3 bases from J, with 15 bases in between. CDR1 and CDR2 (germline): MNHEY, SMNVEV (reference sequence). The CDR3 bases are TGTGCCAGCAGTTTATCATCGGGGGATCAGGACTACGAGCAGTACTTC. Its translation: CASSLSSGDQDYEQYF.

The genes are TRBV19 and TRBJ1-2; 8 nucleotides line up with TRBD1. The CDR3 covers 15 residues. Germline CDR1 and CDR2: LNHDA and SQIVND (reference sequence). V was pared by 4 bases and J by 4 bases, with 8 bases of the junction left unmatched. DNA of the CDR3: TGTGCCAGTAGTAGGCGGGACAGGCGATCCTATGGCTACACCTTC. Its translation: CASSRRDRRSYGYTF.